What follows are 28 T cell receptor beta chains derived from one specimen sequenced in a study of OX40 agonist ivuxolimab in advanced cancers. TCRdb keeps only in-frame clones here, not all; method: immunoSEQ multiplex PCR. The sample shows over 70,000 clones, roughly 87% of them seen only once. The sample consisted of CD4+ or CD8+ T cells sorted from blood, taken in a trial of the OX40 agonist ivuxolimab. The receptors were gathered from an adult with an advanced solid tumor such as melanoma, head and neck, liver or kidney cancer.

The chain employs TRBV9 and TRBJ1-2; 7 bases map to TRBD1. Losses at the gene ends were 0 bases for V and 5 bases for J; bases not matched to a gene: 7. This CDR3 has 15 amino acids. The germline CDR1 and CDR2 sequences are SGDLS and YYNGEE. CDR3: CASSVGEGARYGYTF. The CDR3 nucleotides read TGTGCCAGCAGCGTAGGGGAGGGGGCGCGGTATGGCTACACCTTC.

The V gene is TRBV9, the J gene TRBJ2-1; 10 bases line up with TRBD2. The ends lost 2 bases at V and 5 bases at J; junction bases unmatched: 13. This CDR3 contains 18 residues. CDR1 SGDLS and CDR2 YYNGEE come from the germline V gene. DNA of the CDR3: TGTGCCAGCAGCGTTGGGACTAGCGTATCTTTTTACAACAATGAGCAGTTCTTC. It is translated as CASSVGTSVSFYNNEQFF.

The genes are TRBV5-5 and TRBJ1-1; D unclear. CDR1 is SGHKS and CDR2 is YYEKEE in the germline V gene (reference sequence). V gave up 1 base and J gave up 3 bases, with 10 bases separating them. This CDR3 has 14 residues. The DNA for the CDR3 is TGTGCCAGCAGCTTGATGGTGGTCGACACTGAAGCTTTCTTT. Its translation: CASSLMVVDTEAFF.

The J gene is TRBJ2-3, the V gene TRBV27; the match to TRBD2 covers 10 bases. CDR1 is MNHEY, CDR2 SMNVEV, per germline (reference sequence). V gave up 3 bases and J gave up 1 base; unmatched junction bases: 4. The CDR3 runs to 16 residues. DNA for the CDR3: TGTGCCAGCAGTTTTGGGCTAGCGGGAGGCACAGATACGCAGTATTTT. Protein product: CASSFGLAGGTDTQYF.

The rearrangement uses TRBV28 and TRBJ1-3; no clear D gene. This CDR3 comprises 15 residues. Germline CDR1 reads MDHEN; CDR2 reads SYDVKM. The V end was cut by 2 bases, the J end by 2 bases, with 10 bases between. The CDR3 spells CASSLGGQAGNTIYF. CDR3 coding DNA: TGTGCCAGCAGTTTAGGAGGCCAAGCTGGAAACACCATATATTTT.

The chain has TRBV11-2 and TRBJ1-2; no clear D. The CDR3 has 12 amino acids. In germline, CDR1 is SGHAT, CDR2 FQNNGV. V was pared by 4 bases and J by 8 bases, with 11 bases between. The CDR3 is CASSSSTGGYTF. The CDR3 region has the DNA TGTGCCAGCAGCTCCTCTACGGGGGGCTACACCTTC.

This clone was found a few times. This chain joins TRBV4-2 and TRBJ1-5; 11 nucleotides align to TRBD1. The CDR3 extends over 14 amino acids. CDR1 and CDR2 (germline): LGHNA, YNFKEQ. Losses at the gene ends were 6 bases for V and 5 bases for J; bases not matched to a gene: 3. This CDR3 reads CASRSGQGDQPQHF. Here the CDR3 DNA reads TGTGCCAGCAGATCGGGACAGGGGGATCAGCCCCAGCATTTT.

The rearrangement joins TRBV5-1 to TRBJ2-7; a possible D gene is TRBD1 (5 bases). The CDR3 has 13 residues. V was pared by 0 bases and J by 6 bases, with 10 bases between. Germline loops: CDR1 SGHRS, CDR2 YFSETQ. The CDR3 DNA reads TGCGCCAGCAGCTTGGATCAGGGAACCGAGCAGTACGTC. It specifies CASSLDQGTEQYV.

The J gene is TRBJ1-6, the V gene TRBV7-9; no clear D gene. This CDR3 region has 13 residues. Germline assignment: CDR1 SEHNR and CDR2 FQNEAQ (reference sequence). Trimming shortened V by 3 bases and J by 7 bases, and 7 bases separated the two germline ends. CDR3 in amino acids: CASSLGANSPLHF. The CDR3 DNA sequence: TGTGCCAGCAGCTTGGGAGCGAATTCACCCCTCCACTTT. Using reference TRBV7-9 and TRBJ1-6 for the parts outside the CDR3, the full variable domain is DTGVSQNPRHKITKRGQNVTFRCDPISEHNRLYWYRQTLGQGPEFLTYFQNEAQLEKSRLLSDRFSAERPKGSFSTLEIQRTEQGDSAMYLCASSLGANSPLHFGNGTRLTVT.

The chain couples TRBV5-1 to TRBJ1-4; D gene unclear. Germline V gene data show CDR1 as SGHRS and CDR2 as YFSETQ. Deletions cut 4 bases from V and 7 bases from J, with 14 bases between. This CDR3 is built from 14 residues. CDR3 sequence: CASSPGERLEKLFF. CDR3 bases: TGCGCCAGCAGCCCGGGTGAAAGGCTTGAAAAACTGTTTTTT.

The chain joins TRBV28 to TRBJ1-1, with D perhaps TRBD1 (6 bases). The CDR3 covers 14 residues. V lost 6 bases to trimming and J lost 3 bases, with 14 bases between them. Germline lookup yields CDR1 MDHEN and CDR2 SYDVKM. This CDR3 reads CASSEGGADTEAFF. CDR3 nucleotide sequence: TGTGCCAGCAGCGAAGGGGGGGCGGACACTGAAGCTTTCTTT.

The chain has TRBV18 and TRBJ1-4; D remains unclear. Trimming pared 2 bases from V and 4 bases from J, leaving 26 bases between. The CDR3 runs 20 residues. Per the germline V gene, CDR1 is KGHSH and CDR2 is LQKENI. The CDR3 nucleotides are TGTGCCAGCTCACCAAGCATGGTCGGCCTTCTCGGAATGATTAATGAAAAACTGTTTTTT. Its protein is CASSPSMVGLLGMINEKLFF.

Only one count was recorded for this clone. The rearrangement uses TRBV6-5 and TRBJ2-2; tentatively, D is TRBD2 (5 bases). CDR3 length equals 15 residues. The V end lost 6 bases, the J end lost 1 base, and 12 bases lay between the germline ends. Germline V gene data show CDR1 as MNHEY and CDR2 as SVGAGI. The CDR3 coding sequence is TGTGCCAGCAGCACTGGACTCTTGAACACCGGGGAGCTGTTTTTT. Its protein product is CASSTGLLNTGELFF.

This clone was seen only once. The V gene is TRBV27, the J gene TRBJ2-1, with D possibly being TRBD2 (5 bases). Germline values: CDR1 MNHEY, CDR2 SMNVEV (reference sequence). The CDR3 sequence is 18 residues long. V gave up 0 bases and J gave up 1 base, with 16 bases separating them. Here the CDR3 DNA reads TGTGCCAGCAGTTTATCGAAGAGGGTAACATGGTCCTACAATGAGCAGTTCTTC. This codes for CASSLSKRVTWSYNEQFF.

CDR3 sequence (DNA): TGTGCCAGCAGCCAGCAGGTCCTCTCAGATACGCAGTATTTT. Translation: CASSQQVLSDTQYF. The chain links TRBV7-2 to TRBJ2-3, with no clear D. The ends were cut back, 5 bases at V and 4 bases at J, with 13 bases in the middle. Germline CDR1 and CDR2: SGHTA and FQGNSA. This CDR3 is built from 14 residues. Based on the CDR3 plus reference TRBV7-2 and TRBJ2-3, the full variable domain is GAGVSQSPSNKVTEKGKDVELRCDPISGHTALYWYRQSLGQGLEFLIYFQGNSAPDKSGLPSDRFSAERTGGSVSTLTIQRTQQEDSAVYLCASSQQVLSDTQYFGPGTRLTVL.

The count of this clone is one. The chain carries TRBV18 and TRBJ2-5, with unresolved D. V lost 3 bases to trimming and J lost 4 bases, with 6 bases between them. CDR1 is KGHSH, CDR2 LQKENI, per germline. The CDR3 is made up of 12 amino acids. The CDR3 loop reads CASSPRVETQYF. CDR3 nucleotides: TGTGCCAGCTCACCGCGCGTAGAGACCCAGTACTTC.

The J gene is TRBJ1-4, the V gene TRBV5-4; 8 bases fit TRBD1. CDR1 is SGHNT, CDR2 YYREEE, per germline (reference sequence). This CDR3 has 14 amino acids. The trim removed 4 bases at V and 6 bases at J, leaving 5 bases unmatched. DNA of the CDR3: TGTGCCAGCAGCCGGACAGGGTTTGATGAAAAACTGTTTTTT. It encodes CASSRTGFDEKLFF.

V usage is TRBV29-1 and J usage is TRBJ2-5; 10 nucleotides agree with TRBD2. Germline trimming cut 1 base from V and 4 bases from J; bases unmatched to any gene: 6. Germline CDR1 is SQVTM and CDR2 is ANQGSEA. The length of the CDR3 is 15 residues. CDR3 sequence: CSVEVSPSGGETQYF. In DNA, the CDR3 is TGCAGCGTTGAAGTATCGCCTAGCGGGGGAGAGACCCAGTACTTC.

V is TRBV4-2 and J is TRBJ2-1; D ambiguous. Trimming stripped 4 bases from V and 8 bases from J, with 15 bases between. The CDR3 consists of 14 residues. CDR1 and CDR2 from the germline V gene are LGHNA and YNFKEQ. The CDR3 DNA is TGTGCCAGCAGCCCACTCGGTAGCCGGGATGAGCAGTTCTTC. This sequence encodes CASSPLGSRDEQFF.

V and J are TRBV5-4 and TRBJ2-1, with 10 bases identical to TRBD2. This CDR3 is 15 amino acids long. Germline V gives CDR1 SGHNT, CDR2 YYREEE (reference sequence). Trimming took 2 bases from V and 4 from J; bases not matched to a gene: 3. CDR3 region: CASSLIAGGYNEQFF. The DNA of the CDR3 is TGTGCCAGCAGCTTAATAGCGGGAGGATACAATGAGCAGTTCTTC.

V and J are TRBV5-1 and TRBJ2-7; D not certain. In germline, CDR1 is SGHRS, CDR2 YFSETQ. The V gene lost 4 bases and the J gene lost 4 bases, with 15 bases spanning the gap. The CDR3 sequence is 14 residues long. Here the CDR3 reads CASSPEAGGYEQYV. CDR3 sequence (DNA): TGCGCCAGCAGCCCCGAGGCTGGTGGTTACGAGCAGTACGTC.

This clone appeared a single time. The chain combines TRBV5-1 with TRBJ2-2; 12 bases agree with TRBD2. The ends lost 1 base at V and 6 bases at J; junction bases unmatched: 4. CDR3 length: 16 residues. Germline CDR1 and CDR2: SGHRS and YFSETQ. This chain's CDR3 is CASSLRLAGVAGELFF. CDR3 in DNA: TGCGCCAGCAGCTTGCGACTAGCGGGAGTCGCCGGGGAGCTGTTTTTT.

The rearrangement joins TRBV9 to TRBJ2-1; D may be TRBD1 (6 bases). The V gene's germline CDR1 is SGDLS and CDR2 YYNGEE. Trimming removed 4 bases from V and 6 bases from J, with 17 bases in between. The CDR3 length is 15 residues. The CDR3 region has the DNA TGTGCCAGCAGCCAGGGACACACGGGATCCAATGAGCAGTTCTTC. The encoded protein is CASSQGHTGSNEQFF.

The V gene is TRBV19, the J gene TRBJ1-5; D is unresolved. V lost 1 base and J lost 1, with 5 bases in between. The CDR3 is made up of 14 amino acids. Germline V lookup: CDR1 LNHDA, CDR2 SQIVND (reference sequence). The CDR3 spells CASSIVYSNQPQHF. The DNA of the CDR3 is TGTGCCAGTAGTATAGTCTACAGCAATCAGCCCCAGCATTTT.

This chain connects TRBV18 to TRBJ1-2; 9 bases agree with TRBD1. The germline V gene encodes CDR1 KGHSH and CDR2 LQKENI. This CDR3 spans 16 amino acids. After removal of 3 bases from V and 4 bases from J, the junction contained 9 bases not matched to a gene. The CDR3 sequence: CASSPMTGGSGYGYTF. The CDR3 nucleotides read TGTGCCAGCTCACCGATGACAGGGGGGAGCGGCTATGGCTACACCTTC.

This clone was picked up a small number of times. The V gene is TRBV7-9, the J gene TRBJ1-1, with a weak D call TRBD1 (5 bases). CDR3 length: 15 amino acids. Germline CDR1 is SEHNR and CDR2 is FQNEAQ (reference sequence). V dropped 6 bases and J dropped 1 base, with 15 bases sitting between them. CDR3 residues: CASSPRARENTEAFF. The CDR3 coding sequence is TGTGCCAGCAGTCCACGGGCCAGGGAGAACACTGAAGCTTTCTTT.

V usage is TRBV5-1 and J usage is TRBJ1-6, with TRBD1 matching over 8 bases. The germline V gene has CDR1 SGHRS and CDR2 YFSETQ. The CDR3 consists of 15 residues. With V trimmed by 4 bases and J by 8 bases, 8 bases remained unmatched. The CDR3 spells CASSPNRGGDSPLHF. The CDR3 DNA reads TGCGCCAGCAGCCCAAACAGGGGGGGGGATTCACCCCTCCACTTT.

This chain connects TRBV11-3 to TRBJ2-3; 8 bases match TRBD2. Looked up from germline, CDR1 is SGHNT and CDR2 is YENEEA. With 6 bases clipped from V and 2 bases from J, the junction kept 10 bases outside the gene matches. This CDR3 spans 16 amino acids. The CDR3 loop reads CASSRGAGDNTDTQYF. The CDR3 coding sequence is TGTGCCAGCAGTCGAGGAGCGGGGGACAACACAGATACGCAGTATTTT.